Listed below are T cell receptor beta chains from one sample, sequenced in a study of CD4+ T cells in melanoma. Data came from immunoSEQ multiplex PCR; TCRdb stores just in-frame clones and leaves some out. The table records around 100,000 clones, about 92% of them present only once. Specimen: peripheral blood. Every receptor here comes from a human donor with melanoma. Each CDR3 is given with its conserved first and last residue. A D gene is named only where the DNA matches it firmly. Only some rows state a clone size, as once, few, many or a class for expanded clones.

v_call	d_call	clone_size	j_call	cdr3_nt	cdr3_aa
TRBV5-1	.	.	TRBJ1-1	TGCGCCAGCGGGGTACAGACTGGGGAAGCTTTCTTT	CASGVQTGEAFF
TRBV19	TRBD1	.	TRBJ1-1	TGTGCCAGTAGTCCGATGGACAGGGTGAACACTGAAGCTTTCTTT	CASSPMDRVNTEAFF
TRBV4-3	.	.	TRBJ2-2	TGCGCCAGCAGCCAAGCAGGGGCTCTCTACACCGGGGAGCTGTTTTTT	CASSQAGALYTGELFF
TRBV11-2	.	.	TRBJ1-1	TGTGCCAGCAGCTTAGGCAGAAACACTGAAGCTTTCTTT	CASSLGRNTEAFF
TRBV7-2	.	.	TRBJ2-1	TGTGCCAGCAGCAACGAGGGCGGCCGGAATGAGCAGTTCTTC	CASSNEGGRNEQFF
TRBV9	.	.	TRBJ2-1	TGTGCCAGCAGCCCAGAAGGCACTCACAATGAGCAGTTCTTC	CASSPEGTHNEQFF
TRBV5-6	TRBD2	.	TRBJ2-3	TGTGCCAGCAGATTCGGACTAGCGGGCCCTAGCACAGATACGCAGTATTTT	CASRFGLAGPSTDTQYF
TRBV20-1	.	.	TRBJ2-5	TGCAGTGTAGGGGTTAGCGCGACCCAGTACTTC	CSVGVSATQYF
TRBV11-3	TRBD1	.	TRBJ1-1	TGTGCCAGCAGCTTAAGGCAGGGGGCGGGTGAAGCTTTCTTT	CASSLRQGAGEAFF
TRBV28	.	.	TRBJ1-3	TGTGCCAGCAGTACACGGACCGCCGGCTCTGGAAACACCATATATTTT	CASSTRTAGSGNTIYF
TRBV9	.	.	TRBJ2-1	TGTGCCAGCAGCGTAGGGGGTAGCGGACACAATGAGCAGTTCTTC	CASSVGGSGHNEQFF
TRBV7-3	TRBD2	.	TRBJ2-7	TGTGCCAGCAGCGCCGCGGGGGGGGACTACGAGCAGTACTTC	CASSAAGGDYEQYF
TRBV2	.	.	TRBJ2-1	TGTGCCAGCAGTGAACGGGTTGAGCAGTTCTTC	CASSERVEQFF
TRBV7-6	TRBD2	.	TRBJ2-1	TGTGCCAGCAGCTACATACTAGCGGGAGTCCACAATGAGCAGTTCTTC	CASSYILAGVHNEQFF
TRBV7-3	TRBD1	.	TRBJ2-7	TGTGCCAGCAGCTTAATTGGGGACAGGGCCCACGAGCAGTACTTC	CASSLIGDRAHEQYF
TRBV29-1	TRBD1	.	TRBJ2-1	TGCAGCGTTGAAGATCGGGACAGGGAGAATGAGCAGTTCTTC	CSVEDRDRENEQFF
TRBV7-2	.	.	TRBJ2-5	TGTGCCAGCAGCTTAGAACTGGACTTCCAAGAGACCCAGTACTTC	CASSLELDFQETQYF
TRBV7-9	.	.	TRBJ2-3	TGTGCCAGCAGCTTAGAGTTCGGCGCGGGACGCACAGATACGCAGTATTTT	CASSLEFGAGRTDTQYF
TRBV11-2	.	once	TRBJ1-1	TGTGCCAGCAGCGCCACTAGGCAGATTCTCACTGAAGCTTTCTTT	CASSATRQILTEAFF
TRBV14	.	.	TRBJ2-7	TGTGCCAGCAGCCAGGACTACTCCTACTACGAGCAGTACTTC	CASSQDYSYYEQYF
TRBV4-1	TRBD1	.	TRBJ2-3	TGCGCCAGCAGCCAAGTTCCCGTAGGAGCAGGGGGAGATACGCAGTATTTT	CASSQVPVGAGGDTQYF
TRBV28	TRBD2	.	TRBJ2-7	TGTGCCAGCAGTTTCCGCGGGAGAGGCTACGAGCAGTACTTC	CASSFRGRGYEQYF
TRBV5-4	.	.	TRBJ1-2	TGTGCCAGCAGCCGGAGGGGTACCCAAGTGTACACCTTC	CASSRRGTQVYTF
TRBV7-2	TRBD2	.	TRBJ2-3	TGTGCCAGCAGCTTAGTTCCGGGAGGGAGGGCAGATACGCAGTATTTT	CASSLVPGGRADTQYF
TRBV14	.	.	TRBJ2-5	TGTGCCAGCAGCCAAGCTGGTCTTCAAGAGACCCAGTACTTC	CASSQAGLQETQYF
TRBV7-2	.	.	TRBJ2-3	TGTGCCAGCTACCCAAGGGGCCCTAGCACAGATACGCAGTATTTT	CASYPRGPSTDTQYF
TRBV5-4	.	.	TRBJ1-2	TGTGCCAGCAGCGGACCGCGGACGGGTACTAACTATGGCTACACCTTC	CASSGPRTGTNYGYTF
TRBV7-9	.	.	TRBJ2-1	TGTGCCAGCAGCTTAGGCGTCACAAGCAATGAGCAGTTCTTC	CASSLGVTSNEQFF
TRBV27	.	.	TRBJ2-2	TGTGCCAGCAGTCGGCAGTCAAACACCGGGGAGCTGTTTTTT	CASSRQSNTGELFF
TRBV9	.	.	TRBJ2-3	TGTGCCAGCAGCGTAGTGGGGGCGGGCACAGATACGCAGTATTTT	CASSVVGAGTDTQYF
TRBV7-9	.	.	TRBJ2-7	TGTGCCAGCAGCATGTCCTACGAGCAGTACTTC	CASSMSYEQYF
TRBV10-3	TRBD2	.	TRBJ2-1	TGTGCCATCAGTCAGCGGGAGGCCGCCTACAATGAGCAGTTCTTC	CAISQREAAYNEQFF
TRBV28	.	.	TRBJ2-3	TGTGCCAGCAAATCTGGCACAGATACGCAGTATTTT	CASKSGTDTQYF
TRBV7-9	.	once	TRBJ2-2	TGTGCCAGCAGCTTAGTGGCGGGCACCGGGGAGCTGTTTTTT	CASSLVAGTGELFF
TRBV18	.	.	TRBJ2-7	TGTGCCAGCTCACCAGGACGAAGCTCCTACGAGCAGTACTTC	CASSPGRSSYEQYF
TRBV15	TRBD2	.	TRBJ2-3	TGTGCCACCACGGGGGGAACCCCCAGGGATACGCAGTATTTT	CATTGGTPRDTQYF
TRBV9	TRBD1	.	TRBJ2-7	TGTGCCAGCAGCCCCCGACAGGGAAGCTCCTACGAGCAGTACTTC	CASSPRQGSSYEQYF
TRBV28	TRBD1	once	TRBJ2-5	TGTGCCAGCAGTGGACAGGGGGCATTTCAAGAGACCCAGTACTTC	CASSGQGAFQETQYF
TRBV29-1	TRBD2	.	TRBJ2-3	TGCAGCGTGATGGCGACTAGCGGGAGCACAGATACGCAGTATTTT	CSVMATSGSTDTQYF
TRBV7-3	TRBD2	.	TRBJ2-5	TGTGCCAGCAGCTCATCCGCAGCGGGAGCGGGGGAGACCCAGTACTTC	CASSSSAAGAGETQYF
TRBV9	.	.	TRBJ1-6	TGTGCCAGCAGCCTTAGCGGGGGAACTTCACCCCTCCACTTT	CASSLSGGTSPLHF
TRBV19	.	.	TRBJ1-1	TGTGCCAGTAGTATGAAGCGGACTGAAGCTTTCTTT	CASSMKRTEAFF
TRBV7-2	TRBD2	.	TRBJ2-7	TGTGCCAGCAGCCCCGGACTAGCGGTTTCCTACGAGCAGTACTTC	CASSPGLAVSYEQYF
TRBV9	.	.	TRBJ1-2	TGTGCCAGCAGCGTAGCGGGGGGCGGATCCTATGGCTACACCTTC	CASSVAGGGSYGYTF